A single sample is the source of the 27 T cell receptor beta chains below, sequenced in a study of post-analysis software for immune sequencing data. Study results and caveats: Patients used about 5 TRBV segments, including TRBV5-6, TRBV5-1 and TRBV20-1, more often than controls.

Their specific antigens are unknown. Unique-molecular-identifier-tagged TCR beta cDNA libraries were used. Each CDR3 protein is one row after TCRdb ran MiXCR on the PCR reads. The data hold about 820,000 distinct CDR3 sequences, with 53% observed a single time. The sequencing input was blood. These receptors came from a girl aged 5 to 17 with multiple sclerosis.

The chain recombines TRBV7-9 with TRBJ2-3, with D tentatively TRBD2 (6 bases). This CDR3 has 13 residues. V was shortened by 6 bases and J by 4 bases, with 11 bases between the two germline ends. Germline V gene lookup returns CDR1 SEHNR and CDR2 FQNEAQ (reference sequence). The CDR3 spells CASSQRAADTQYF. DNA for the CDR3: TGTGCCAGCAGTCAGCGGGCCGCAGATACGCAGTATTTT.

The rearrangement uses TRBV29-1 and TRBJ2-1; perhaps TRBD2 as D (5 bases). This CDR3 has 15 amino acids. V lost 6 bases to trimming and J lost 0 bases, with 15 bases between them. Germline V gene sequence: CDR1 SQVTM, CDR2 ANQGSEA. Here the CDR3 DNA reads TGCAGCGTCAGAACGGGCGGGCGCTCCTACAATGAGCAGTTCTTC. This encodes CSVRTGGRSYNEQFF.

The chain links TRBV27 to TRBJ2-1; TRBD2 might be the D (5 bases). Germline assignment: CDR1 MNHEY and CDR2 SMNVEV (reference sequence). The germline V and J ends were trimmed by 5 bases and 3 bases, with 14 bases remaining between them. The CDR3 length is 15 residues. CDR3 DNA sequence: TGTGCCAGCAGTCCCACCGGAGGAGTCTACAATGAGCAGTTCTTC. This codes for CASSPTGGVYNEQFF.

This clonotype was seen more than once but under ten times. The chain couples TRBV9 to TRBJ2-6; weak D call: TRBD2 (6 bases). V was cut by 0 bases and J by 9 bases, with 13 bases left in between. CDR1 is SGDLS, CDR2 YYNGEE, per germline. This CDR3 has 15 amino acids. Here the CDR3 reads CASSVGDSRLNVLTF. The CDR3 DNA is TGTGCCAGCAGCGTAGGGGACTCCAGGCTCAACGTCCTGACTTTC.

The chain has TRBV20-1 and TRBJ2-5, with TRBD2 identical over 9 bases. Germline V CDR1 and CDR2: DFQATT, SNEGSKA (reference sequence). The CDR3 has 17 residues. J was trimmed by 0 bases and V by 6 bases; bases with no gene match: 14. The CDR3 here is CSALLYGAGGNQETQYF. In DNA, the CDR3 is TGCAGTGCCCTCCTATATGGAGCGGGAGGAAACCAAGAGACCCAGTACTTC.

This clonotype was observed a handful of times. V is TRBV27 and J is TRBJ2-1, with D tentatively TRBD1 (6 bases). Germline V gives CDR1 MNHEY, CDR2 SMNVEV (reference sequence). V gave up 4 bases and J gave up 1 base, with 11 bases separating them. CDR3 length equals 15 residues. Written as DNA, the CDR3 is TGTGCCAGCAGTTACAGGGCAGAATCCTACAATGAGCAGTTCTTC. This codes for CASSYRAESYNEQFF.

The genes are TRBV10-3 and TRBJ2-4; TRBD2 might be the D (6 bases). The better agreement between TRBJ2-7 and the DNA end casts doubt on the J call. The CDR3 is 13 amino acids. Germline-derived CDR1 and CDR2 are ENHRY and SYGVKD. CDR3 amino acids: CAISAGERNEQYF. In DNA form, the CDR3 reads TGTGCCATCAGTGCGGGGGAAAGGAACGAGCAGTACTTC.

This clonotype occurred many times. The genes are TRBV7-6 and TRBJ1-1, with 9 bases identical to TRBD1. With V trimmed by 2 bases and J by 3 bases, 13 bases remained unmatched. This CDR3 comprises 18 residues. Germline V gene sequence: CDR1 SGHVS, CDR2 FNYEAQ. CDR3: CASSLFGTGLVQDTEAFF. As DNA, the CDR3 is TGTGCCAGCAGCTTATTTGGGACAGGGCTGGTTCAGGACACTGAAGCTTTCTTT.

The genes are TRBV6-5 and TRBJ1-2; possibly TRBD1 for D (6 bases). The V gene lost 0 bases and the J gene lost 2 bases, with 10 bases spanning the gap. The CDR3 is 15 amino acids. CDR1 is MNHEY, CDR2 SVGAGI, per germline. For the CDR3, the DNA is TGTGCCAGCAGTTACTCCTCGGACAGAAACTATGGCTACACCTTC. The encoded protein is CASSYSSDRNYGYTF.

This clonotype was seen a handful of times. The chain uses TRBV2 and TRBJ2-4; TRBD2 might be the D (5 bases). The J call may be wrong; the DNA end is better matched by TRBJ2-7. The CDR3 has 11 residues. The germline V gene has CDR1 SNHLY and CDR2 FYNNEI. The CDR3 DNA follows: TGTGCCAGCAGGAGGGACTACGAGCAGTACTTC. It encodes CASRRDYEQYF.

A few counts support this clonotype. The junction shows a germline mismatch at one end, possibly a read error. The J gene is TRBJ2-7, the V gene TRBV7-2; D assignment may be TRBD1 or TRBD2 (5 bases each). The CDR3 spans 15 residues. CDR1 is SGHTA, CDR2 FQGNSA, per germline. As DNA, the CDR3 is TGTGCCGGCAGCTTACGAAGGGACGGTCGCTACGAGCAGTACTTC. Translation: CAGSLRRDGRYEQYF.

This clonotype was seen more than once but under ten times. The chain couples TRBV7-2 to TRBJ2-5; D uncertain. This CDR3 region has 17 residues. V was clipped by 1 base and J by 5 bases, with 20 bases between them. Looked up from germline, CDR1 is SGHTA and CDR2 is FQGNSA. The CDR3 nucleotides read TGTGCCAGCAGCTTAGTGGGTCCCGGTGGGTACTTGGAGACCCAGTACTTC. Translating gives CASSLVGPGGYLETQYF. The full variable domain, its missing parts supplied by reference TRBV7-2 and TRBJ2-5, is GAGVSQSPSNKVTEKGKDVELRCDPISGHTALYWYRQSLGQGLEFLIYFQGNSAPDKSGLPSDRFSAERTGGSVSTLTIQRTQQEDSAVYLCASSLVGPGGYLETQYFGPGTRLLVL.

In its sample, this clonotype was seen once. The CDR3 bases are TGTGCCAGCAGCCGGGGGAGTGCGCAGTACTTC. This translates into CASSRGSAQYF. The chain is built from TRBV7-9 and TRBJ2-5, with D perhaps matching TRBD2 (6 bases). Per germline, CDR1 SEHNR and CDR2 FQNEAQ (reference sequence). The CDR3 extends over 11 amino acids. Trimming took off 5 bases at V and 11 bases at J, with 12 bases between the two ends.

In its sample, this clonotype was seen once. The chain recombines TRBV20-1 with TRBJ2-7; 8 positions agree with TRBD1. J was trimmed by 7 bases and V by 2 bases; bases with no gene match: 7. Germline V lookup: CDR1 DFQATT, CDR2 SNEGSKA (reference sequence). The CDR3 is 13 residues long. The CDR3 sequence is CSARNRGFREQYF. The CDR3 nucleotides are TGCAGTGCTAGAAACAGGGGGTTTAGGGAGCAGTACTTC.

The rearrangement links TRBV5-5 to TRBJ1-2; no clear D gene. Germline lookup yields CDR1 SGHKS and CDR2 YYEKEE (reference sequence). This CDR3 contains 15 residues. V lost 2 bases to trimming and J lost 3 bases, with 14 bases between them. In nucleotides, the CDR3 is TGTGCCAGCAGCTTTTCCGGGGATGGGTACTATGGCTACACCTTC. Its translation: CASSFSGDGYYGYTF.

This clonotype was seen only a few times. The chain uses TRBV20-1 and TRBJ2-7, with D tentatively TRBD1 (6 bases). CDR3 size: 18 residues. V dropped 6 bases and J dropped 2 bases, with 29 bases sitting between them. The V gene's germline CDR1 is DFQATT and CDR2 SNEGSKA (reference sequence). As DNA, the CDR3 is TGCAGTGCCCTGCGTTTTCCGTCGGTCCAGGGGCTAACCTACGAGCAGTACTTC. Translated: CSALRFPSVQGLTYEQYF.

This clonotype was seen a few times. The gene calls are TRBV3-1 and TRBJ2-5; 8 bases match TRBD2. CDR3 length: 15 amino acids. Germline CDR1 LGHDT, CDR2 YNNKEL (reference sequence). V was clipped by 3 bases and J by 4 bases; unmatched bases: 7. In nucleotides, the CDR3 is TGTGCCAGCAGCCACCGGGGGGGGGCCCGAGAGACCCAGTACTTC. It codes for CASSHRGGARETQYF.

The chain carries TRBV15 and TRBJ2-1; 9 nucleotides line up with TRBD1. The V segment lost 11 bases and the J segment 10 bases; nucleotides outside the gene matches: 18. Germline V gives CDR1 LNHNV, CDR2 YYDKDF (reference sequence). The CDR3 is made up of 15 amino acids. The CDR3 DNA is TGTGCCTCCAAAGACGAAGACAGGGGGGTCCGGGAGCAGTTCTTC. Translated, it gives CASKDEDRGVREQFF.

The chain has TRBV15 and TRBJ2-1; TRBD2 matches at 12 bases. CDR1 is LNHNV, CDR2 YYDKDF, per germline (reference sequence). CDR3 length: 21 amino acids. The trim removed 6 bases at V and 7 bases at J, leaving 25 bases unmatched. CDR3 region: CATRQIKHGRLAGGPPNEQFF. The CDR3 DNA is TGTGCCACCAGACAGATAAAACATGGGCGGCTAGCGGGAGGGCCGCCTAATGAGCAGTTCTTC.

The J gene is TRBJ1-2, the V gene TRBV5-1, with unresolved D. Per the germline V gene, CDR1 is SGHRS and CDR2 is YFSETQ. The length of the CDR3 is 13 residues. V was shortened by 4 bases and J by 1 base, with 8 bases between the two germline ends. The CDR3 nucleotides read TGCGCCAGCAGCCCCGGGAATAACTATGGCTACACCTTC. It translates to CASSPGNNYGYTF.

The J gene is TRBJ2-7, the V gene TRBV7-9; TRBD1 agrees at 8 bases. J was trimmed by 6 bases and V by 5 bases; bases with no gene match: 12. The germline CDR1 and CDR2 sequences are SEHNR and FQNEAQ (reference sequence). This CDR3 has 15 residues. The CDR3 DNA is TGTGCCAGCAGCCCAGGGGGCAGGGCCATCGGCGAGCAGTACTTC. It encodes CASSPGGRAIGEQYF.

This chain connects TRBV10-3 to TRBJ2-7; D unclear. The DNA end is more similar to TRBJ2-5, so the J call may be wrong. CDR1 is ENHRY and CDR2 is SYGVKD in the germline V gene. This CDR3 contains 11 residues. CDR3 loop: CAISSQETQYF. CDR3 bases: TGTGCCATCAGTAGCCAAGAGACCCAGTACTTC.

This clonotype has a handful of counts. The chain recombines TRBV30 with TRBJ1-2; maybe TRBD1 (5 bases). Germline values: CDR1 GTSNPN, CDR2 SVGIG (reference sequence). The CDR3 is 15 amino acids. The V end lost 0 bases, the J end lost 8 bases, and 19 bases lay between the germline ends. CDR3 protein: CAWSVLTTDLRGYTF. CDR3 DNA: TGTGCCTGGAGTGTACTTACGACAGACCTGCGGGGCTACACCTTC.

The chain combines TRBV20-1 with TRBJ1-5; 7 nucleotides align to TRBD1. Germline V gene data show CDR1 as DFQATT and CDR2 as SNEGSKA (reference sequence). The CDR3 sequence is 15 residues long. V dropped 6 bases and J dropped 0; count of bases not matched to a gene: 8. The CDR3 nucleotides read TGCAGTGCCTCCGGGACAGTGTATAGCAATCAGCCCCAGCATTTT. This translates into CSASGTVYSNQPQHF.

V and J are TRBV7-9 and TRBJ1-6; D may be TRBD1 (5 bases). The germline V gene encodes CDR1 SEHNR and CDR2 FQNEAQ (reference sequence). The CDR3 loop spans 16 amino acids. V was clipped by 0 bases and J by 4 bases, with 10 bases between them. The CDR3 is CASSLAQGNYNSPLHF. CDR3 nucleotides: TGTGCCAGCAGCTTAGCCCAGGGAAATTATAATTCACCCCTCCACTTT.

This clonotype was recorded only once. The chain couples TRBV12-3 or TRBV12-4 to TRBJ2-7; 11 bases are a match to TRBD2. With 6 bases clipped from V and 2 bases from J, the junction kept 9 bases outside the gene matches. This CDR3 contains 16 residues. CDR3 loop: CASRHPGLAVTYEQYF. CDR3 nucleotide sequence: TGTGCCAGCAGGCATCCGGGACTAGCGGTAACCTACGAGCAGTACTTC.

This rearrangement joins TRBV3-1 to TRBJ2-4; a weak D match, TRBD1 (6 bases). V shed 4 bases and J shed 6 bases, with 7 bases lying between them. Germline CDR1 reads LGHDT; CDR2 reads YNNKEL (reference sequence). The CDR3 has 12 residues. CDR3 amino acids: CASSPDRNIQYF. CDR3 DNA sequence: TGTGCCAGCAGCCCGGACAGAAACATTCAGTACTTC. Filled out from reference TRBV3-1 and TRBJ2-4, the complete variable domain reads DTAVSQTPKYLVTQMGNDKSIKCEQNLGHDTMYWYKQDSKKFLKIMFSYNNKELIINETVPNRFSPKSPDKAHLNLHINSLELGDSAVYFCASSPDRNIQYFGAGTRLSVL.